Listed below are T cell receptor beta chains from one sample, sequenced in a study of T-cell memory formation after mild COVID-19. TCRdb reprocessed the 5' RACE reads via MiXCR and lists one record per CDR3 protein. The sample shows about 450,000 distinct CDR3 sequences, less than 25% of them seen only once. The sequenced material came from PBMCs or a T cell subset sorted from them (not recorded which). The receptors come from an adult woman who had mild COVID-19 (a few samples of this study predate the infection). Cell type and time point are not known. The CDR3 runs from the conserved cysteine through the conserved F or W. D genes are given only for firm matches. A clone size is listed for some rows: how often the clone was seen (once, few, many), or a class if it is expanded.

clone size	V gene	D gene	J gene	CDR3 DNA	CDR3 protein
-	TRBV15	-	TRBJ2-1	TGTGCCACCAGCAGATCTTTCGAGGGCAATGAGCAGTTCTTC	CATSRSFEGNEQFF
-	TRBV15	TRBD1	TRBJ1-2	TGTGCCACCAGCAGAGTTCGGGCAGGGGGTAACTATGGCTACACCTTC	CATSRVRAGGNYGYTF
-	TRBV7-8	TRBD1	TRBJ1-2	TGTGCCAGCAGCTTTGGGGACAGGGGTTATGGCTACACCTTC	CASSFGDRGYGYTF
-	TRBV11-2	-	TRBJ2-5	TGTGCCAGCAGCTTAGATCTCGGGAGACTACGACGCCAAGAGACCCAGTACTTC	CASSLDLGRLRRQETQYF
-	TRBV25-1	-	TRBJ2-6	TGTGCCAGCAGTGACCGCGACACCCCTGGGGCCAACGTCCTGACTTTC	CASSDRDTPGANVLTF
-	TRBV6-5	-	TRBJ2-7	TGTGCCAGCAGTTACCTCAGGGGAGACGAGCAGTACTTC	CASSYLRGDEQYF
few	TRBV24-1	-	TRBJ2-2	TGTGCCACCAGGGGACCTGCGAACACCGGGGAGCTGTTTTTT	CATRGPANTGELFF
-	TRBV20-1	-	TRBJ1-1	TGCAGTGCTAGCGGGGAAGGTTTCTTGGGGCATCAGAGCACTGAAGCTTTCTTT	CSASGEGFLGHQSTEAFF
many	TRBV5-1	-	TRBJ2-7	TGCGCCAGCAGCTTGGAAAGGACCACCGAGCAGTACTTC	CASSLERTTEQYF
-	TRBV6-5	-	TRBJ2-5	TGTGCCAGCAGTTACTCGTCTGGGCCAGAGACCCAGTACTTC	CASSYSSGPETQYF
few	TRBV10-3	-	TRBJ2-7	TGTGCCATCAGTGAGTGGGCAGGGAACCACGAGCAGTACTTC	CAISEWAGNHEQYF
few	TRBV5-1	TRBD2	TRBJ2-3	TGCGCCAGCAGCCCTAGCGGGGGAGATACGCAGTATTTT	CASSPSGGDTQYF
-	TRBV12-3/TRBV12-4	TRBD1	TRBJ2-5	TGTGCCAGCAGCTATATCCGAAGGGACAGGGGGGAGGAGACCCAGTACTTC	CASSYIRRDRGEETQYF
few	TRBV15	TRBD2	TRBJ2-1	TGTGCCACCAGCAGAGCCCTCCAGCGGGAGGCTGAGCAGTTCTTC	CATSRALQREAEQFF
-	TRBV4-1	-	TRBJ2-1	TGCGCCAGCAGCCGCGGGGAAGGGACTTCGCCTAATGAGCAGTTCTTC	CASSRGEGTSPNEQFF
-	TRBV20-1	TRBD1	TRBJ2-4	TGCAGTGCTCCGGACAGGGGTGAAAACATTCAGTACTTC	CSAPDRGENIQYF
-	TRBV7-8	TRBD2	TRBJ2-5	TGTGCCAGCAGCAGCGGGAGTCGGGAGACCCAGTACTTC	CASSSGSRETQYF
once	TRBV9	-	TRBJ1-2	TGTGCCAGCAGCGCCCGCCCTAACTATGCCTACACCTTC	CASSARPNYAYTF
-	TRBV5-1	TRBD2	TRBJ2-1	TGCGCCAGCAGCTCCATGCGGGAGGGAACCTCCTACAATGAGCAGTTCTTC	CASSSMREGTSYNEQFF
few	TRBV4-1	TRBD1	TRBJ1-1	TGCGCCAGCAGCCAAGAACAGGGGGCGACTGAAGCTTTCTTT	CASSQEQGATEAFF
-	TRBV6-6	-	TRBJ2-2	TGTGCCAGCAGTGGACTCGTAACGAACACCGGGGAGCTGTTTTTT	CASSGLVTNTGELFF
-	TRBV12-3/TRBV12-4	TRBD1	TRBJ2-5	TGTGCCAGCAGACAAGCAGGACAGGGGCTGGAGACCCAGTACTTC	CASRQAGQGLETQYF
many	TRBV4-3	TRBD2	TRBJ2-1	TGCGCCAGCAGCCAAGAACTTGGACTAGCGGGCCCCAATGAGCAGTTCTTC	CASSQELGLAGPNEQFF
-	TRBV19	TRBD1	TRBJ2-3	TGTGCCAGCAATGACAGGGGGCGAGGTGATACGCAGTATTTT	CASNDRGRGDTQYF
few	TRBV5-1	TRBD1	TRBJ1-1	TGCGCCAGCAGCTTGGGGCCGGACAGGGAGATTGGCGCTGAAGCTTTCTTT	CASSLGPDREIGAEAFF
few	TRBV12-3/TRBV12-4	-	TRBJ2-4	TGTGCCAGCAGTTCCGGGGGAAGCAAAAACATTCAGTACTTC	CASSSGGSKNIQYF
-	TRBV4-1	-	TRBJ2-7	TGCGCCAGCAGCCAAGAGCAGGGACGTGCGGAGCAGTACTTC	CASSQEQGRAEQYF
-	TRBV4-1	TRBD2	TRBJ2-7	TGCGCCAGCAGCGACCCCGGGACTAGCATCTACGAGCAGTACTTC	CASSDPGTSIYEQYF
few	TRBV4-1	-	TRBJ2-7	TGCGCCAGCAGCCAGCACGGGGGATACGAGCAGTACTTC	CASSQHGGYEQYF
few	TRBV10-3	TRBD2	TRBJ2-1	TGTGCCTCCTCTCGGACTAGCGGACATTACAATGAGCAGTTCTTC	CASSRTSGHYNEQFF
many	TRBV12-3/TRBV12-4	TRBD2	TRBJ2-3	TGTGCCAGCACCCCACAAGGGACTAGCGGCGCAGATACGCAGTATTTT	CASTPQGTSGADTQYF
-	TRBV25-1	-	TRBJ2-3	TGTGCCAGCGGACCAATGGGGCAGTACCCAGATACGCAGTATTTT	CASGPMGQYPDTQYF
-	TRBV18	TRBD1	TRBJ1-3	TGTGCCAGCTCACCACTCGGACAGGTCTCTGGAAACACCATATATTTT	CASSPLGQVSGNTIYF
-	TRBV7-9	TRBD2	TRBJ2-2	TGTGCCAGCAGTTTTACCCTAGCGGGAGTCACCGGGGAGCTGTTTTTT	CASSFTLAGVTGELFF
-	TRBV5-1	-	TRBJ2-6	TGCGCCAGCGGCCCGGGGCACTCTGGGGCCAACGTCCTGACTTTC	CASGPGHSGANVLTF
-	TRBV9	-	TRBJ2-7	TGTGCCAGCAGCGTAGATCTGGGAGGCTACGAGCAGTACTTC	CASSVDLGGYEQYF
few	TRBV11-3	-	TRBJ2-5	TGTGCCAGCAGTACCGGGAGCGGAGAGACCCAGTACTTC	CASSTGSGETQYF
-	TRBV15	TRBD1	TRBJ2-2	TGTGCCACCAGTGGGACAGGGGACACCGGGGAGCTGTTTTTT	CATSGTGDTGELFF